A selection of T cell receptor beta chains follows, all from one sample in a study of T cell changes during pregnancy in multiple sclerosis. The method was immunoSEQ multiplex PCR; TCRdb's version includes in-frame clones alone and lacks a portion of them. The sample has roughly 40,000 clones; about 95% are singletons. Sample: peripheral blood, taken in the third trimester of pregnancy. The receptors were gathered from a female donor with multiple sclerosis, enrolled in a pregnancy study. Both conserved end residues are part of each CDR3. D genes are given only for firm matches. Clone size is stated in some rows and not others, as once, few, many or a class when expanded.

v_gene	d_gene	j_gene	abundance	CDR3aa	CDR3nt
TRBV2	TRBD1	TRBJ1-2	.	CASLLVAGGLSGGYTF	TGTGCCAGCCTACTTGTGGCAGGGGGGCTCTCGGGTGGCTACACCTTC
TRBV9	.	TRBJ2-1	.	CASSVVGGLTHEQFF	TGTGCCAGCAGCGTAGTGGGAGGACTTACTCATGAGCAGTTCTTC
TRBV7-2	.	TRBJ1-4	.	CASSLEGGAGANEKLFF	TGTGCCAGCAGCTTAGAGGGAGGGGCGGGAGCTAATGAAAAACTGTTTTTT
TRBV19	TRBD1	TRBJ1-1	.	CASLRQGFGTEAFF	TGTGCCAGTCTTCGACAGGGGTTCGGGACTGAAGCTTTCTTT
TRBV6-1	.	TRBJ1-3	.	CASSGDYRAYYSGNTIYF	TGTGCCAGCAGTGGCGATTACAGGGCCTACTACTCTGGAAACACCATATATTTT
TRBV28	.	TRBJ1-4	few	CASSRGGKGEKLFF	TGTGCCAGCAGCCGGGGAGGGAAGGGTGAAAAACTGTTTTTT
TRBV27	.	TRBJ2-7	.	CASSYGPRYEQYF	TGTGCCAGCAGTTATGGGCCACGTTACGAGCAGTACTTC
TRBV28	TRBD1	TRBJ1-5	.	CASKEGTGNQPQHF	TGTGCCAGCAAAGAAGGGACAGGGAATCAGCCCCAGCATTTT
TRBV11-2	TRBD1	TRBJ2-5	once	CASSPYRGWETQYF	TGTGCCAGCAGCCCTTACAGGGGATGGGAGACCCAGTACTTC
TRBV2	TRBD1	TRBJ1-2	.	CASSRTGESGYTF	TGTGCCAGCAGTAGGACAGGGGAATCCGGCTACACCTTC
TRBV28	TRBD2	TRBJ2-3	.	CASTTSLGLAGDTDTQYF	TGTGCCAGCACCACCTCTTTGGGACTAGCGGGAGACACAGATACGCAGTATTTT
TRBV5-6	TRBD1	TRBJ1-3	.	CASRATGGKGDTIYF	TGTGCCAGCAGAGCAACAGGGGGCAAAGGGGACACCATATATTTT
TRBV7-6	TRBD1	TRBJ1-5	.	CASSTRDSRTIIREFNQPQHF	TGTGCCAGCAGCACCCGGGACAGTCGAACTATTATCAGGGAGTTCAATCAGCCCCAGCATTTT
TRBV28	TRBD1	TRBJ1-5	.	CASSLGTGGSSQPQHF	TGTGCCAGCAGTTTAGGGACAGGGGGCTCGAGTCAGCCCCAGCATTTT
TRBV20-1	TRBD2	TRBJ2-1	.	CSAPLAGEQFF	TGCAGTGCTCCTCTAGCGGGTGAGCAGTTCTTC
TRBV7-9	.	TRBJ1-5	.	CASSLGSAVIGQPQHF	TGTGCCAGCAGCTTAGGATCTGCGGTGATCGGCCAGCCCCAGCATTTT
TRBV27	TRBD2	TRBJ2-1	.	CASSLSGTRNEQFF	TGTGCCAGCAGTTTAAGCGGGACGAGGAATGAGCAGTTCTTC
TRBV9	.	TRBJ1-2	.	CASSVFRIRPEVGYTF	TGTGCCAGCAGCGTTTTTCGGATCCGGCCAGAGGTTGGCTACACCTTC
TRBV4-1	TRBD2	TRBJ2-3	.	CASSPIAGGPDTQYF	TGCGCCAGCAGCCCAATAGCGGGAGGACCAGATACGCAGTATTTT
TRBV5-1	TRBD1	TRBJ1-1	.	CASSGETGVGTEAFF	TGCGCCAGCAGCGGGGAGACAGGGGTTGGCACTGAAGCTTTCTTT
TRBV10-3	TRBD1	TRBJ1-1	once	CAISEGITGGPEAFF	TGTGCCATCAGTGAGGGAATAACAGGGGGCCCGGAAGCTTTCTTT
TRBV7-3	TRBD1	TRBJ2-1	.	CASSLGTGYVNEQFF	TGTGCCAGCAGCCTCGGGACAGGGTACGTGAATGAGCAGTTCTTC
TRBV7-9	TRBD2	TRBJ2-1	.	CASSLGTSGSSYNEQFF	TGTGCCAGCAGCCTGGGGACTAGCGGGAGCTCCTACAATGAGCAGTTCTTC
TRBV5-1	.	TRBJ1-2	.	CASSLQDFYGYTF	TGCGCCAGCAGCTTGCAGGATTTCTATGGCTACACCTTC
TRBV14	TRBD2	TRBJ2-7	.	CASRQAAGAGEQYF	TGTGCCAGCAGGCAAGCAGCGGGAGCGGGGGAGCAGTACTTC